This is a list of T cell receptor beta chains from one sample in a study of shared clonotypes between healthy human individuals. Repertoires were generated with immunoSEQ multiplex PCR, while TCRdb's copy carries only in-frame clones and drops some. This sample has roughly 660,000 clones, with around 91% found just once. Sequencing was performed on memory CD8+ T cells from PBMCs. The receptors originated from a man younger than 30 in good health. Some clones in this sample may be carry-over from other donors' samples. CDR3s include the opening cysteine and the closing phenylalanine or tryptophan. Fields, in order: V gene, J gene, CDR3 protein.

>TRBV19|TRBJ1-2
CASSIGSPVYGYTF
>TRBV5-1|TRBJ1-4
CASSLESTGSTNEKLFF
>TRBV19|TRBJ2-1
CASTQAYRDVEQFF
>TRBV29-1|TRBJ2-7
CSVRDRTFSYEQYF
>TRBV10-3|TRBJ2-1
CAISRTSLDEQFF
>TRBV4-3|TRBJ2-1
CASSHAVAGGSNEQFF
>TRBV9|TRBJ2-7
CASSVEELAGVYEQYF
>TRBV9|TRBJ2-3
CASSVVGFSTDTQYF
>TRBV5-1|TRBJ2-1
CASSLESGRGYEQFF
>TRBV9|TRBJ2-7
CASSVGGRSYEQYF
>TRBV6-5|TRBJ2-5
CASSTGSRVQETQYF
>TRBV7-6|TRBJ2-1
CASSLVPSSYNEQFF
>TRBV7-9|TRBJ1-1
CASSQPGPNTEAFF
>TRBV9|TRBJ2-5
CASSVQGGSGQETQYF
>TRBV7-9|TRBJ2-1
CAGRASGSGEQFF
>TRBV7-2|TRBJ1-5
CASRSEADSNSNQPQHF
>TRBV7-9|TRBJ2-1
CASSPVRTSGGSSYNEQFF
>TRBV7-9|TRBJ1-1
CASREPATEAFF
>TRBV21-1|TRBJ2-3
CASSKDRLARVTDTQYF
>TRBV4-1|TRBJ2-1
CASSQNPGLAWHNEQFF
>TRBV6-1|TRBJ1-1
CASSGRDPLRNTEAFF
>TRBV19|TRBJ2-7
CAKRPRGPYEQYF
>TRBV7-9|TRBJ2-6
CASSVHGEGASAGANVLTF
>TRBV6-1|TRBJ2-3
CASSVLTGVDTQYF
>TRBV28|TRBJ2-1
CASTLFGDLLSDEQFF
>TRBV28|TRBJ2-3
CASSSATGRLDTDTQYF
>TRBV28|TRBJ2-7
CASRPGGWVHEQYF
>TRBV7-2|TRBJ1-1
CASSPPQWETEAFF
>TRBV28|TRBJ1-2
CASSLRGGSYGYTF
>TRBV25-1|TRBJ1-2
CASSDPTEMNYGYTF
>TRBV19|TRBJ2-1
CASTETGGPHSYNEQFF
>TRBV6-5|TRBJ1-5
CASIREGGSNQPQHF
>TRBV19|TRBJ2-1
CASSRRASDEQFF
>TRBV7-2|TRBJ1-1
CASSPKYSEAFF
>TRBV19|TRBJ1-2
CATFRDSYPYGYTF